This entry is about one TCR beta chain. Its target is unknown. The CDR3 sequence is 17 residues long. The V and J ends lost 1 base and 3 bases respectively, with 19 bases between them. CDR1 and CDR2 from the germline V gene are LGHNA and YSLEER. Together with a sample-barcoded 5' primer, a J-beta primer mix was included in a second PCR lasting about 7 to 12 cycles. TCRdb analysed the 5' RACE reads with MiXCR anew, one entry per CDR3 protein. Found here are about 970,000 distinct CDR3 sequences, around 54% of them singletons; the top ten hold about 21%. This record belongs to a study of blood T cells in healthy people across ages. Broader study findings: Diversity of TCR beta correlated strongly with naive T cell percentage. Diversity of TCR beta per million T cells declined in a roughly linear way with age. A greater number of naive CD4+ cells and higher diversity distinguished long-lived donors from aged donors.

The chain uses TRBV4-3 and TRBJ2-7; D is undetermined. The clonotype comes from a woman in her sixties or seventies in good health. What was sequenced was blood. The CDR3 nucleotides read TGCGCCAGCAGCCAAGCCCCTGGCCAAAAAGGGATCTACGAGCAGTACTTC. This translates into CASSQAPGQKGIYEQYF.